This T cell receptor beta chain comes out of a study of Ad26.COV2.S vaccination and SARS-CoV-2 variants. V was cut by 4 bases and J by 0 bases, with 10 bases left in between. The CDR3 totals 14 residues. Looked up from germline, CDR1 is LNHNV and CDR2 is YYDKDF (reference sequence). Treatment given: 19 received Ad26.COV2.S at low or high dose, single or two shots; about five received placebo; per-sample allocation not given. Samples analyzed were those drawn on day 63 after the first vaccine or placebo injection. The repertoire was sequenced with immunoSEQ multiplex PCR; TCRdb's copy has only in-frame clones and lacks some. The sample has about 450,000 clones, roughly 87% seen once; the top ten hold over 2%.

The gene calls are TRBV15 and TRBJ2-7; D call uncertain. This sample comprised peripheral blood, obtained in a trial of Ad26.COV2.S vaccine versus placebo. This clonotype was obtained from a person aged 18-60 years who received the Ad26.COV2.S COVID-19 vaccine or a placebo. The CDR3 here is CATSKRANSYEQYF. The CDR3 DNA sequence: TGTGCCACCAGCAAAAGGGCCAACTCCTACGAGCAGTACTTC.